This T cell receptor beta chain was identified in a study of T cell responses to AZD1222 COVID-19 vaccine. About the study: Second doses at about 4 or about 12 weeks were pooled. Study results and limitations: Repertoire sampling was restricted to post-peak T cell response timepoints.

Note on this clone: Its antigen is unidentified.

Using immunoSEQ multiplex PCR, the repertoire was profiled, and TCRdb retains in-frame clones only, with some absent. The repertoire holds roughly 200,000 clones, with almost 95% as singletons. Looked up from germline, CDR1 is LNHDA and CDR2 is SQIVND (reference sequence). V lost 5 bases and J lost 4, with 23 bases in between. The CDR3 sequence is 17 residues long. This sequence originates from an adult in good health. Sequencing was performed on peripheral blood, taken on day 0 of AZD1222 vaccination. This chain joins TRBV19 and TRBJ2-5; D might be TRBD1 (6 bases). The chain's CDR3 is CASSSGGARNGRETQYF. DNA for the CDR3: TGTGCCAGTAGTTCTGGGGGCGCGAGAAATGGGCGAGAGACCCAGTACTTC.